These 25 T cell receptor beta chains share one sample of origin, sequenced in a study of cytomegalovirus exposure and HLA in healthy donors. The PCR made use of 60 Vbeta and 13 Jbeta primers. Sequencing was performed with immunoSEQ multiplex PCR; in TCRdb, only in-frame clones are kept and a portion is missing. Among some 140,000 clones listed, approximately 75% were seen once. The specimen was PBMCs. The receptor source for this set is a young man in good health and CMV-seronegative.

CDR3 region: CASSGGGPPYEQYV. The CDR3 DNA sequence: TGTGCCAGCTCAGGAGGGGGCCCCCCCTACGAGCAGTACGTC. This sequence joins TRBV6-1 and TRBJ2-7, with D maybe TRBD1 (7 bases). CDR3 size: 14 residues. Germline V gene data show CDR1 as MNHNS and CDR2 as SASEGT. V lost 8 bases to trimming and J lost 2 bases, with 16 bases between them.

J is TRBJ1-1 and V is TRBV18; 8 nucleotides match TRBD1. Germline V gene sequence: CDR1 KGHSH, CDR2 LQKENI. The CDR3 length is 17 residues. Germline trimming cut 6 bases from V and 0 bases from J; bases unmatched to any gene: 12. The chain's CDR3 is CASSWAGGGKMNTEAFF. In nucleotides, the CDR3 is TGTGCCAGCTCTTGGGCAGGGGGCGGGAAGATGAACACTGAAGCTTTCTTT. Drawing the rest from reference TRBV18 and TRBJ1-1, the complete variable domain is NAGVMQNPRHLVRRRGQEARLRCSPMKGHSHVYWYRQLPEEGLKFMVYLQKENIIDESGMPKERFSAEFPKEGPSILRIQQVVRGDSAAYFCASSWAGGGKMNTEAFFGQGTRLTVV.

This clone was seen only a few times. V gene TRBV28 combines with J gene TRBJ2-2; TRBD1 matches 9 bases. The trim removed 7 bases at V and 5 bases at J, leaving 8 bases unmatched. In germline, CDR1 is MDHEN, CDR2 SYDVKM. This CDR3 is built from 15 residues. CDR3 in amino acids: CASTNRGPRTGELFF. The CDR3 nucleotides read TGTGCCAGCACCAACAGGGGGCCGAGAACCGGGGAGCTGTTTTTT.

The chain uses TRBV7-9 and TRBJ1-2; 8 nucleotides match TRBD1. The trim removed 6 bases at V and 13 bases at J, leaving 16 bases unmatched. From germline, CDR1 is SEHNR and CDR2 FQNEAQ (reference sequence). CDR3 length: 14 amino acids. CDR3 bases: TGTGCCAGCAGAGGACAGGGTCTGGCTATGGCTATCACCTTC. Amino acids: CASRGQGLAMAITF.

The chain combines TRBV15 with TRBJ2-1; weak D call: TRBD1 (6 bases). V gave up 0 bases and J gave up 3 bases, with 9 bases separating them. This CDR3 region has 15 residues. Germline CDR1 LNHNV, CDR2 YYDKDF (reference sequence). Written as DNA, the CDR3 is TGTGCCACCAGCAGAGATCGAGGGGGCTACAATGAGCAGTTCTTC. Its translation: CATSRDRGGYNEQFF.

This clone was observed a handful of times. The J gene is TRBJ1-2, the V gene TRBV10-3, with D possibly TRBD1 on 5 matching bases. Trimming took off 0 bases at V and 2 bases at J, with 16 bases between the two ends. This CDR3 has 17 amino acids. CDR1 is ENHRY and CDR2 is SYGVKD in the germline V gene. CDR3 sequence: CAISESGIEQGNYGYTF. The CDR3 region has the DNA TGTGCCATCAGTGAGTCGGGAATCGAGCAGGGAAACTATGGCTACACCTTC.

The rearrangement uses TRBV7-9 and TRBJ1-2; 8 bases align to TRBD1. Germline V gene sequence: CDR1 SEHNR, CDR2 FQNEAQ (reference sequence). This CDR3 is built from 13 residues. V lost 4 bases, J lost 12 bases, and 10 bases stayed unmatched. The CDR3 nucleotides are TGTGCCAGCAGCTCGGAAAGGACAGGGCGGAACACCTTC. It specifies CASSSERTGRNTF.

The rearrangement joins TRBV9 to TRBJ1-1; 9 nucleotides match TRBD1. The J segment lost 4 bases and the V segment lost 5 bases, leaving 12 bases of the junction unmatched. Germline V CDR1 and CDR2: SGDLS, YYNGEE. This CDR3 has 16 residues. The CDR3 DNA is TGTGCCAGCAGTCCGTATGGCACAGGGGGCAGCACTGAAGCTTTCTTT. Translating it yields CASSPYGTGGSTEAFF. Full variable domain (rest looked up from reference TRBV9 and TRBJ1-1): DSGVTQTPKHLITATGQRVTLRCSPRSGDLSVYWYQQSLDQGLQFLIQYYNGEERAKGNILERFSAQQFPDLHSELNLSSLELGDSALYFCASSPYGTGGSTEAFFGQGTRLTVV.

This clone was seen once. V is TRBV27 and J is TRBJ1-6; no clear D gene. The CDR3 has 16 residues. V lost 6 bases, J lost 0 bases, and 12 bases lay in between. Germline CDR1 MNHEY, CDR2 SMNVEV (reference sequence). The CDR3 DNA reads TGTGCCAGCAGCCCGAGCAGGTTCTCCTATAATTCACCCCTCCACTTT. Translation gives CASSPSRFSYNSPLHF.

This sequence joins TRBV2 and TRBJ2-2; no reliable D call. CDR1 and CDR2 (germline): SNHLY, FYNNEI. This CDR3 contains 13 residues. Trimming removed 7 bases from V and 5 bases from J, with 11 bases in between. The CDR3 sequence is CASKSYRTGELFF. DNA for the CDR3: TGTGCCAGCAAGTCCTACCGTACCGGGGAGCTGTTTTTT.

V and J are TRBV7-8 and TRBJ1-3, with D possibly TRBD1 on 5 matching bases. The length of the CDR3 is 16 residues. CDR1 is SGHVS and CDR2 is FQNEAQ in the germline V gene. With 4 bases removed from V and 0 bases from J, the gap between germline ends came to 13 bases. The CDR3 loop reads CASSSRDGGSGNTIYF. The CDR3 DNA reads as TGTGCCAGCAGCTCCAGGGACGGGGGCTCTGGAAACACCATATATTTT.

The chain employs TRBV7-6 and TRBJ2-1; 11 positions agree with TRBD2. In germline, CDR1 is SGHVS, CDR2 FNYEAQ. The CDR3 runs 16 residues. The ends lost 1 base at V and 5 bases at J; junction bases unmatched: 4. CDR3: CASSLELAGGNNEQFF. DNA of the CDR3: TGTGCCAGCAGCTTAGAGCTAGCGGGGGGCAACAATGAGCAGTTCTTC.

For the CDR3, the DNA is TGTGCCAGCAGCCTGGACAGCATTTCGAACACTGAAGCTTTCTTT. As protein: CASSLDSISNTEAFF. The genes are TRBV5-4 and TRBJ1-1, with a tentative D call TRBD1 (6 bases). CDR3 length: 15 amino acids. The germline gives CDR1 SGHNT, CDR2 YYREEE (reference sequence). Deletions cut 4 bases from V and 1 base from J, with 14 bases between.

The rearrangement joins TRBV14 to TRBJ1-2; 9 bases map to TRBD1. Germline V gene sequence: CDR1 SGHDN, CDR2 FVKESK. V shed 3 bases, J shed 4 bases, and the junction held 0 bases outside the gene matches. The CDR3 contains 13 residues. CDR3 in DNA: TGTGCCAGCAGCCAGGGACAGGGCTATGGCTACACCTTC. Protein: CASSQGQGYGYTF. The whole variable domain, filled in from reference TRBV14 and TRBJ1-2, reads EAGVTQFPSHSVIEKGQTVTLRCDPISGHDNLYWYRRVMGKEIKFLLHFVKESKQDESGMPNNRFLAERTGGTYSTLKVQPAELEDSGVYFCASSQGQGYGYTFGSGTRLTVV.

The chain links TRBV7-9 to TRBJ2-2, with TRBD1 identical over 8 bases. The CDR3 sequence is 15 residues long. Trimming cost V 1 base and J 5 bases; bases outside gene matches: 3. The germline V gene has CDR1 SEHNR and CDR2 FQNEAQ (reference sequence). The CDR3 loop reads CASSLVQGATGELFF. Written as DNA, the CDR3 is TGTGCCAGCAGCTTAGTGCAGGGGGCAACCGGGGAGCTGTTTTTT.

The chain recombines TRBV18 with TRBJ2-1, with TRBD1 identical over 11 bases. This CDR3 region has 15 residues. The junction had 4 bases not matched to a gene; V was cut back by 3 bases and J by 6 bases. Germline V CDR1 and CDR2: KGHSH, LQKENI. In DNA, the CDR3 is TGTGCCAGCTCACCCCGGACAGGGGGCCTCAATGAGCAGTTCTTC. This translates into CASSPRTGGLNEQFF.

The chain recombines TRBV28 with TRBJ2-7; 13 nucleotides align to TRBD2. With 8 bases clipped from V and 6 bases from J, the junction kept 16 bases outside the gene matches. CDR1 and CDR2 from the germline V gene are MDHEN and SYDVKM. CDR3 size: 17 residues. The CDR3 DNA is TGTGCCAGCTGCACTGTTTGGACTAGCGGGGGCCCCTCCGAGCAGTACGTC. It is translated as CASCTVWTSGGPSEQYV.

The rearrangement uses TRBV7-7 and TRBJ2-2; 8 nucleotides match TRBD1. From germline, CDR1 is SSHAT and CDR2 FNYEAQ (reference sequence). This CDR3 region has 16 residues. J gave up 1 base and V 4 bases, and 5 bases lay outside the gene matches. The CDR3 DNA sequence: TGTGCCAGCAGCTCGTCCGGGACAGGGAACACCGGGGAGCTGTTTTTT. The encoded protein is CASSSSGTGNTGELFF. Variable domain in full (rest from reference TRBV7-7 and TRBJ2-2): GAGVSQSPRYKVTKRGQDVTLRCDPISSHATLYWYQQALGQGPEFLTYFNYEAQPDKSGLPSDRFSAERPEGSISTLTIQRTEQRDSAMYRCASSSSGTGNTGELFFGEGSRLTVL.

The V call is TRBV11-2, the J call TRBJ2-3; D is possibly TRBD1 (5 bases). With 5 bases removed from V and 2 bases from J, the gap between germline ends came to 14 bases. Germline loops: CDR1 SGHAT, CDR2 FQNNGV. The CDR3 is made up of 15 amino acids. The CDR3: CASSQGARITDTQYF. CDR3 in DNA: TGTGCCAGCAGCCAAGGGGCTAGAATCACAGATACGCAGTATTTT.

The chain recombines TRBV19 with TRBJ1-5; no clear D gene. Looked up from germline, CDR1 is LNHDA and CDR2 is SQIVND (reference sequence). V shed 1 base and J shed 3 bases, with 10 bases lying between them. The CDR3 covers 15 residues. The CDR3 region has the DNA TGTGCCAGTAGTATAGTGGCGGGCACCAATCAGCCCCAGCATTTT. Translation gives CASSIVAGTNQPQHF.

The DNA of the CDR3 is TGTGCCAGCGCGTTGGACAGGGGAAGAGCCTACGAGCAGTACTTC. The encoded protein is CASALDRGRAYEQYF. The chain uses TRBV7-2 and TRBJ2-7; the match to TRBD1 covers 9 bases. CDR1 is SGHTA and CDR2 is FQGNSA in the germline V gene. The length of the CDR3 is 15 residues. With V trimmed by 8 bases and J by 2 bases, 10 bases remained unmatched.

The chain links TRBV2 to TRBJ1-1, with unresolved D. There are 11 residues in the CDR3. With 10 bases removed from V and 11 bases from J, the gap between germline ends came to 17 bases. CDR1 is SNHLY, CDR2 FYNNEI, per germline. This CDR3 is CATTRGIEAFF. The CDR3 DNA is TGTGCCACTACTCGAGGGATAGAGGCTTTCTTT.

V and J are TRBV7-8 and TRBJ1-5, with 12 bases identical to TRBD1. This CDR3 has 18 residues. Trimming removed 3 bases from V and 5 bases from J; junction bases left unmatched: 11. CDR1 and CDR2 from the germline V gene are SGHVS and FQNEAQ. The CDR3 reads CASSLNPGQGAPDQPQHF. CDR3 sequence (DNA): TGTGCCAGCAGCTTGAACCCGGGACAGGGGGCGCCCGATCAGCCCCAGCATTTT. Full variable domain (missing parts from reference TRBV7-8 and TRBJ1-5): GAGVSQSPRYKVAKRGQDVALRCDPISGHVSLFWYQQALGQGPEFLTYFQNEAQLDKSGLPSDRFFAERPEGSVSTLKIQRTQQEDSAVYLCASSLNPGQGAPDQPQHFGDGTRLSIL.

This clone was detected only a few times. The CDR3 DNA is TGTGCCAGCAGTGAAGGGATAGCTAGATTCCACGAGCAGTACGTC. Translation gives CASSEGIARFHEQYV. V usage is TRBV6-1 and J usage is TRBJ2-7; no firm D call. Germline loops: CDR1 MNHNS, CDR2 SASEGT. V gave up 1 base and J gave up 5 bases, with 15 bases separating them. This CDR3 is 15 amino acids long.

V usage is TRBV5-1 and J usage is TRBJ2-5; 9 nucleotides agree with TRBD2. The DNA end lines up better with TRBJ2-7; the J call may be wrong. Per the germline V gene, CDR1 is SGHRS and CDR2 is YFSETQ. The CDR3 has 14 amino acids. The CDR3 reads CASSLDAGGPEQYF. CDR3 nucleotide sequence: TGCGCCAGCAGCTTGGACGCGGGGGGGCCCGAGCAGTACTTC.